This record looks at one TCR beta chain sequence and its context. The specificity of this receptor is unknown. Per-base qualities were not stored, and no clone one base away is much larger. The protocol used for the library was PCR. The instrument was an Illumina MiSeq. cDNA was made using SMARTScribe reverse transcriptase and a 5' template-switch oligo that added a universal priming site. The template-switch oligo carried a 12-nucleotide random unique molecular identifier (UMI) that tagged each cDNA molecule. During reverse transcription, TCRbeta transcripts were targeted by chain-specific reverse primers. Residual template-switch adapters were removed by uracil DNA glycosylase treatment, and cDNA was purified using a Qiagen MinElute kit. For the first PCR, approximately 25 cycles were run with KAPA HiFi HotStart ReadyMix and step-out primers, split across four 50 ul reactions. First-round PCR products were gel-purified before further amplification. Illumina Nextera adapters were attached in a second PCR of around 8 cycles, and the libraries were then purified and pooled. The UMI barcode for each TCRbeta molecule was captured by a 50-nucleotide 5' read. The authors' analysis ran thus. Using the MIGEC toolkit, reads were grouped by UMI into consensus reads. Final reads were produced by merging forward and reverse consensus reads with PEAR. A custom decontamination script removed identical UMI-sequence pairs shared across libraries, treating them as cross-sample contamination. V(D)J assignment and CDR3 extraction were performed with MIGMAP, a wrapper around IgBLAST. TCR clonotypes were defined by identical V gene, J gene and CDR3 amino acid sequence; CDR1 and CDR2 were not sequenced. TCRdb trimmed public reads at Q25 via fastp, called clones via MiXCR and kept in-frame beta chains. Merged by CDR3 protein, the rows form single entries marked with the most common genes and DNA. These V and J calls originate from TCRdb's pipeline instead of the authors' own analysis. The sample yields 3,000 to 4,000 distinct CDR3 sequences; 50% were counted once. About 24% of the sample comes from the top ten.

The sample originates from a study of robustness of blood B and T cell sequencing (dated by TCRdb to the late 2010s). The study in broad terms: The goal of the study was to find out how much peripheral blood is required to reliably describe the TCRbeta and IgG repertoires of an individual. As technical replicates, two replicate TCRbeta cDNA libraries were made from one shared RNA pool taken from a single 10 ml draw. In each of the roughly 9 independently drawn blood samples, both the TCRbeta and the IgG repertoires were quantified.

Overall results and qualifications from the work: When technical replicate libraries were compared, 90% to 95% of the top 10,000 TCRbeta clonotypes in one library also turned up in the other. Pooling tubes did not make the overlap of rare TCRbeta clonotypes any better, which implies that much larger blood volumes would be needed to capture those rare clonotypes. Evidence of cross-contamination, likely caused by batch processing, was seen in one pair of TCRbeta libraries, and the UMI-sequence pairs shared between the two libraries were removed. The 1,000 most abundant TCRbeta clonotypes from the pooled draws were detected in every single 10 ml sample. A full plateau was not reached by TCRbeta rarefaction curves, suggesting under-sequencing or many low-abundance clonotypes. EDTA tubes required immediate fractionation, limiting use in multi-site collections. When 3 or 4 tubes (roughly 26-45 ml blood) were combined, saturation was approached in coverage of the top 10,000 TCRbeta clonotypes.

The CDR3 goes from the cysteine to the phenylalanine over 14 residues. Only the CDR3 part of the read is kept: 42 bases, read in frame from the first base. CDR1 and CDR2 are read off the germline V gene (reference sequence) as SGHAT and FQDESV. V is cut by 2 bases and J by 6 bases, and the space between the germline ends is 10 bases. TCRbeta repertoires were measured from mRNA instead of genomic DNA, an approach that captures expressed receptors. Buffy coat leukocytes were collected into Trizol, and RNA was extracted with the Direct-zol RNA MiniPrep Plus kit without cell sorting. EDTA blood tubes were centrifuged immediately at 4°C to separate plasma, buffy coat and red blood cells.

The V gene is TRBV11-1 and the J gene is TRBJ2-2; TRBD1 might be the D gene, on 6 matching bases. The source material was peripheral blood. This TCR derives from a human donor in good health. At the DNA level, the sequence is TGTGCCAGCAGCTTATTGGCAGGGGCCGGGGAGCTGTTTTTT. It translates to CASSLLAGAGELFF.